A single sample gave rise to the 14 T cell receptor beta chains below, sequenced in a study of cytomegalovirus exposure and HLA in healthy donors. Researchers ran the PCR with 60 Vbeta and 13 Jbeta primers. Generated by immunoSEQ multiplex PCR, the TCRdb table keeps only in-frame clones and is missing some. The table has approximately 82,000 clones, over 9.5% seen once. The source material was PBMCs. All receptors derive from a man aged 60 to 75 in good health and CMV-seropositive.

The chain uses TRBV5-1 and TRBJ2-5, with TRBD1 identical over 10 bases. The CDR3 consists of 15 residues. J was trimmed by 2 bases and V by 0 bases; bases with no gene match: 1. Germline assignment: CDR1 SGHRS and CDR2 YFSETQ. The DNA of the CDR3 is TGCGCCAGCAGCTTGGTGGGACAGGGGCAAGAGACCCAGTACTTC. It specifies CASSLVGQGQETQYF. Together with reference TRBV5-1 and TRBJ2-5, the CDR3 gives the full variable domain: KAGVTQTPRYLIKTRGQQVTLSCSPISGHRSVSWYQQTPGQGLQFLFEYFSETQRNKGNFPGRFSGRQFSNSRSEMNVSTLELGDSALYLCASSLVGQGQETQYFGPGTRLLVL.

This clone was counted only a few times. J is TRBJ2-5 and V is TRBV18; D gene ambiguous. CDR3 length: 13 amino acids. Germline V CDR1 and CDR2: KGHSH, LQKENI. Deletions cut 0 bases from V and 5 bases from J, with 7 bases between. CDR3 bases: TGTGCCAGCTCACCACCGTTACGGGAGACCCAGTACTTC. It encodes CASSPPLRETQYF.

The chain's CDR3 is CASSLKTSGRAINEQYF. For the CDR3, the DNA is TGCGCCAGCAGCTTGAAGACTAGCGGGAGGGCGATAAACGAGCAGTACTTC. The gene calls are TRBV5-1 and TRBJ2-7, with 14 bases fitting TRBD2. The V gene's germline CDR1 is SGHRS and CDR2 YFSETQ. The CDR3 runs to 17 residues. With V trimmed by 1 base and J by 5 bases, 8 bases remained unmatched.

The chain recombines TRBV2 with TRBJ2-1, with a tentative D call TRBD2 (5 bases). V lost 2 bases and J 6 bases, leaving 11 bases between the germline ends. The CDR3 covers 14 residues. Germline CDR1 SNHLY, CDR2 FYNNEI. The DNA of the CDR3 is TGTGCCAGCAGTGAAAATCCTAGCAGCAATGAGCAGTTCTTC. Its translation: CASSENPSSNEQFF. Using reference TRBV2 and TRBJ2-1 for the parts outside the CDR3, the full variable domain is EPEVTQTPSHQVTQMGQEVILRCVPISNHLYFYWYRQILGQKVEFLVSFYNNEISEKSEIFDDQFSVERPDGSNFTLKIRSTKLEDSAMYFCASSENPSSNEQFFGPGTRLTVL.

The V call is TRBV11-2, the J call TRBJ1-1; D not certain. In germline, CDR1 is SGHAT, CDR2 FQNNGV. The V end lost 0 bases, the J end lost 7 bases, and 9 bases lay between the germline ends. The CDR3 has 13 residues. CDR3 sequence: CASSLDLAVEAFF. In DNA, the CDR3 is TGTGCCAGCAGCTTAGATCTGGCGGTTGAAGCTTTCTTT.

This clone was seen more than once but under ten times. CDR3 DNA: TGTGCCAGCAGTTTTAGCGGGAGTTGGGGTAATGAGCAGTTCTTC. Translated, it gives CASSFSGSWGNEQFF. V and J are TRBV27 and TRBJ2-1, with TRBD2 matching over 9 bases. CDR3 length: 15 residues. V lost 3 bases, J lost 7 bases, and 7 bases stayed unmatched. Per the germline V gene, CDR1 is MNHEY and CDR2 is SMNVEV (reference sequence).

The rearrangement links TRBV7-3 to TRBJ1-1, with 8 nucleotides matching TRBD1. CDR3 length: 13 amino acids. Trimming at V came to 5 bases and at J to 7 bases, leaving 6 bases not matched to a gene. Germline V lookup: CDR1 SGHTA, CDR2 FQGTGA. CDR3 region: CASSPTTGVEAFF. In nucleotides, the CDR3 is TGTGCCAGCAGCCCAACGACAGGGGTTGAAGCTTTCTTT.

In its sample, this clone was seen a few times. The CDR3 coding sequence is TGTGCCAGCAGCGTATGGGAGAGCTCCTACAATGAGCAGTTCTTC. Amino acids: CASSVWESSYNEQFF. This chain joins TRBV9 and TRBJ2-1, with D maybe TRBD2 (5 bases). Germline loops: CDR1 SGDLS, CDR2 YYNGEE. The germline V and J ends were trimmed by 1 base and 0 bases, with 8 bases remaining between them. The CDR3 length is 15 residues.

Only a few counts were recorded for this clone. The chain has TRBV7-9 and TRBJ2-7, with a possible D match to TRBD1 (6 bases). Trimming stripped 5 bases from V and 5 bases from J, with 13 bases between. This CDR3 contains 13 residues. CDR1 is SEHNR and CDR2 is FQNEAQ in the germline V gene (reference sequence). CDR3 nucleotide sequence: TGTGCCAGCAGCCTCGACAGGTACCACGAGCAGTACGTC. Its translation: CASSLDRYHEQYV.

This clone was detected only a few times. The chain is built from TRBV4-1 and TRBJ1-1, with TRBD1 matching over 7 bases. Germline values: CDR1 MGHRA, CDR2 YSYEKL. The CDR3 runs to 15 residues. The ends lost 0 bases at V and 5 bases at J; junction bases unmatched: 6. CDR3 amino acids: CASSQDYRGGTEAFF. CDR3 nucleotides: TGCGCCAGCAGCCAAGATTACAGGGGAGGAACTGAAGCTTTCTTT.

This clone turned up a few times. Sequence at one end of the junction differs from germline and may be a read error. The J gene is TRBJ1-6, the V gene TRBV30; 8 bases align to TRBD1. CDR1 and CDR2 from the germline V gene are GTSNPN and SVGIG (reference sequence). CDR3 length: 14 residues. The CDR3 nucleotides read TGTGCCTGGGGTGTGGACAGGGACAATTCACCCCTCCACTTT. This encodes CAWGVDRDNSPLHF.

The gene calls are TRBV5-1 and TRBJ1-1; 7 bases are a match to TRBD1. Germline assignment: CDR1 SGHRS and CDR2 YFSETQ. The V gene end was trimmed by 4 bases and the J gene end by 5 bases; junction bases not matched to a gene: 5. The CDR3 has 13 amino acids. The CDR3 sequence: CASSLSGQTEAFF. DNA of the CDR3: TGCGCCAGCAGCCTATCGGGACAGACTGAAGCTTTCTTT.

This sequence joins TRBV30 and TRBJ1-1; D gene uncertain. The CDR3 runs to 11 residues. Germline lookup yields CDR1 GTSNPN and CDR2 SVGIG (reference sequence). V lost 0 bases, J lost 12 bases, and 11 bases lay in between. The CDR3, as DNA: TGTGCCTGGAGTGTAAATGTTCCCACTTTCTTT. Its protein product is CAWSVNVPTFF.

In its sample, this clone was seen a few times. A much larger clone lies one base from this, so it may be a read error. The chain couples TRBV19 to TRBJ1-1; D is unclear. The V and J ends lost 5 bases and 4 bases respectively, with 8 bases between them. CDR1 is LNHDA, CDR2 SQIVND, per germline (reference sequence). This CDR3 region has 12 residues. The CDR3 loop is CASSPVGTEAFF. The DNA of the CDR3 is TGTGCCAGTAGTCCCGTCGGCACTGAAGCTTTCTTT.